The next 7 T cell receptor beta chains were all read from a single sample in a study of blood T cell repertoires in COVID-19. Sequencing used immunoSEQ multiplex PCR; TCRdb keeps in-frame clones, though not all of them. This table has approximately 20,000 clones, 65% to 90% appearing once. What was sequenced was peripheral blood. The origin of the receptors is an elderly man with acute or convalescent COVID-19.

This chain links TRBV7-3 with TRBJ1-1; TRBD1 is a possible D gene (5 bases). The germline CDR1 and CDR2 sequences are SGHTA and FQGTGA. The V gene lost 5 bases and the J gene lost 4 bases, with 17 bases spanning the gap. This CDR3 region has 15 residues. Here the CDR3 reads CASSPPGRGGTEAFF. CDR3 DNA sequence: TGTGCCAGCAGCCCTCCAGGAAGGGGTGGCACTGAAGCTTTCTTT.

This rearrangement joins TRBV7-9 to TRBJ2-6; D may be TRBD1 (8 bases). Between the trimmed V and J ends, which lost 5 bases and 0 bases, there was a span of 17 bases. CDR3 length: 18 amino acids. Germline V gene data show CDR1 as SEHNR and CDR2 as FQNEAQ (reference sequence). DNA for the CDR3: TGTGCCAGCAGCGAGCGGGACAGGAAGATCTCTGGGGCCAACGTCCTGACTTTC. It yields the protein CASSERDRKISGANVLTF.

The chain uses TRBV19 and TRBJ1-3; D gene unclear. The CDR3 consists of 18 residues. Per germline, CDR1 LNHDA and CDR2 SQIVND (reference sequence). With 6 bases removed from V and 0 bases from J, the gap between germline ends came to 21 bases. The CDR3 DNA reads as TGTGCCAGTAGCCATCCCCGAGCGGCAGGCAGCTCTGGAAACACCATATATTTT. This translates into CASSHPRAAGSSGNTIYF.

This sequence joins TRBV12-3 or TRBV12-4 and TRBJ1-2; TRBD1 matches at 8 bases. V shed 5 bases and J 7 bases; nucleotides not matched to a gene: 6. This CDR3 has 13 residues. The DNA of the CDR3 is TGTGCCAGCAGTCCCCTTACAGGGGGTGGCTACACCTTC. Translation gives CASSPLTGGGYTF.

This chain uses TRBV3-1 (or the pseudogene TRBV3-2) with TRBJ2-2; weak D call: TRBD2 (6 bases). Germline CDR1 LGHDT, CDR2 YNNKEL (reference sequence). This CDR3 spans 12 amino acids. Trimming shortened V by 4 bases and J by 8 bases, and 8 bases separated the two germline ends. Here the CDR3 DNA reads TGTGCCAGCAGCCCTCGGGAGGGGGAGCTGTTTTTT. Residues: CASSPREGELFF.

V and J are TRBV5-1 and TRBJ2-1; 12 positions agree with TRBD1. V gave up 5 bases and J gave up 5 bases; unmatched junction bases: 8. The germline V gene encodes CDR1 SGHRS and CDR2 YFSETQ. The CDR3 sequence is 16 residues long. CDR3 in amino acids: CASRGLGTGGNNEQFF. The DNA for the CDR3 is TGCGCCAGCAGGGGTTTGGGGACAGGGGGCAACAATGAGCAGTTCTTC.

This clone was recorded once. The chain uses TRBV19 and TRBJ1-4; TRBD1 aligns across 7 bases. V shed 3 bases and J 5 bases; nucleotides not matched to a gene: 3. The CDR3 is 14 amino acids. The germline V gene has CDR1 LNHDA and CDR2 SQIVND (reference sequence). The CDR3 DNA follows: TGTGCCAGTAGTATTGGCAGGGGGAATGAAAAACTGTTTTTT. It yields the protein CASSIGRGNEKLFF. Looking up the rest from reference TRBV19 and TRBJ1-4 gives the full variable domain: DGGITQSPKYLFRKEGQNVTLSCEQNLNHDAMYWYRQDPGQGLRLIYYSQIVNDFQKGDIAEGYSVSREKKESFPLTVTSAQKNPTAFYLCASSIGRGNEKLFFGSGTQLSVL.